The T cell receptor beta chain under discussion was sequenced for a study of CD8+CD57+ T cells in acquired aplastic anemia. Study-level points and caveats: A set of twenty-nine CD8+ CDR3 sequences was shared between patients and controls, and these sequences appeared highly expressed in patients.

About this clonotype: The antigen is not known.

Previously, flow cytometry had revealed CD8+CD57+ cell expansion in the patients chosen for sequencing. All participating patients were living with severe acquired aplastic anemia. For CDR3 and TCR beta VDJ profiling, genomic DNA was the template used. TCRdb reprocessed the reads with MiXCR, giving one entry per CDR3 protein. Here the sample spans 130,000 or so distinct CDR3 sequences, 50% to 70% being singletons. Sequenced input: sorted CD4+, CD8+, or CD8+CD57+ T cells (not recorded which) from PBMCs. This receptor was obtained from a human donor with aplastic anemia.

The CDR3 sequence is CSALLAGGHTAGYEQYF. The CDR3 DNA is TGCAGTGCGCTACTAGCGGGAGGGCATACTGCTGGATACGAGCAGTACTTC. V and J are TRBV20-1 and TRBJ2-7, with 13 bases aligning to TRBD2. Germline V gene data show CDR1 as DFQATT and CDR2 as SNEGSKA (reference sequence). J was trimmed by 4 bases and V by 6 bases; bases with no gene match: 15. This CDR3 has 17 amino acids.